These 25 T cell receptor beta chains were sequenced from one sample in a study of blood T cell repertoires in COVID-19. The assay was immunoSEQ multiplex PCR, and TCRdb's table has in-frame clones only and misses some. The sample has roughly 360,000 clones; approximately 77% are singletons. Material for sequencing was peripheral blood. These receptors were collected from a human donor with acute or convalescent COVID-19. The donor label of this sample is uncertain.

This clone was observed a few times. This sequence joins TRBV5-5 and TRBJ2-2; D gene ambiguous. Germline CDR1 SGHKS, CDR2 YYEKEE (reference sequence). The CDR3 consists of 14 residues. Trimming removed 4 bases from V and 1 base from J, with 8 bases in between. As DNA, the CDR3 is TGTGCCAGCAGCGAGACTGTGAACACCGGGGAGCTGTTTTTT. Residues: CASSETVNTGELFF.

This chain uses TRBV6-4 with TRBJ2-3; 14 positions agree with TRBD2. With V trimmed by 6 bases and J by 4 bases, 3 bases remained unmatched. This CDR3 is 15 amino acids long. CDR1 and CDR2 (germline): MRHNA, SNTAGT. The CDR3 spells CASRPTSGRADTQYF. The CDR3 region has the DNA TGTGCCAGCAGGCCGACTAGCGGGAGGGCAGATACGCAGTATTTT.

This rearrangement joins TRBV7-9 to TRBJ1-6; 8 bases agree with TRBD1. The CDR3 has 15 amino acids. With V trimmed by 10 bases and J by 6 bases, 11 bases remained unmatched. Germline V gives CDR1 SEHNR, CDR2 FQNEAQ (reference sequence). The CDR3 sequence: CATRLDRVGNSPLHF. In nucleotides, the CDR3 is TGTGCCACCCGTCTGGACAGGGTTGGTAATTCACCCCTCCACTTT.

This clone was detected ten times or more. The gene calls are TRBV6-5 and TRBJ2-5; 8 nucleotides match TRBD2. The CDR3 runs 14 residues. Germline CDR1 reads MNHEY; CDR2 reads SVGAGI. Germline trimming cut 7 bases from V and 2 bases from J; bases unmatched to any gene: 6. The CDR3 reads CASIERGIQETQYF. CDR3 sequence (DNA): TGTGCCAGCATAGAGCGGGGGATTCAAGAGACCCAGTACTTC.

The chain has TRBV10-1 and TRBJ1-1; no reliable D call. The CDR3 length is 15 residues. Trimming stripped 3 bases from V and 1 base from J, with 12 bases between. Germline V gene lookup returns CDR1 WNHNN and CDR2 SYGVQD (reference sequence). The chain's CDR3 is CASSDLGRPNTEAFF. For the CDR3, the DNA is TGCGCCAGCAGTGATTTGGGCAGGCCGAACACTGAAGCTTTCTTT.

The V call is TRBV29-1, the J call TRBJ2-1; D is perhaps TRBD1 (5 bases). Germline V gene sequence: CDR1 SQVTM, CDR2 ANQGSEA. The CDR3 contains 12 residues. Trimming shortened V by 3 bases and J by 8 bases, and 11 bases separated the two germline ends. CDR3 loop: CSVDRDWDEQFF. The DNA for the CDR3 is TGCAGCGTTGACAGGGATTGGGATGAGCAGTTCTTC.

This chain links TRBV7-9 with TRBJ1-4; possibly TRBD1 for D (6 bases). Germline CDR1 is SEHNR and CDR2 is FQNEAQ (reference sequence). V lost 4 bases, J lost 6 bases, and 24 bases lay in between. This CDR3 spans 18 amino acids. For the CDR3, the DNA is TGTGCCAGCAGCTATCGAACCGGGACACCGCTACCAGATGAAAAACTGTTTTTT. It encodes CASSYRTGTPLPDEKLFF.

The rearrangement links TRBV5-6 to TRBJ2-7; 12 bases fit TRBD2. The CDR3 spans 19 residues. V was pared by 0 bases and J by 2 bases, with 12 bases of the junction left unmatched. The germline V gene has CDR1 SGHDT and CDR2 YYEEEE. The CDR3 spells CASSLEGGWLAGGPYEQYF. CDR3 in DNA: TGTGCCAGCAGCTTGGAGGGTGGATGGCTAGCGGGAGGGCCCTACGAGCAGTACTTC.

The chain is built from TRBV29-1 and TRBJ1-4; D ambiguous. CDR3 size: 13 residues. In germline, CDR1 is SQVTM, CDR2 ANQGSEA. The V gene lost 5 bases and the J gene lost 2 bases, with 9 bases spanning the gap. Here the CDR3 reads CSVQGQTNEKLFF. The CDR3, as DNA: TGCAGCGTTCAAGGGCAGACTAATGAAAAACTGTTTTTT.

The chain carries TRBV6-5 and TRBJ2-1, with a weak D call TRBD2 (5 bases). V was cut by 0 bases and J by 0 bases, with 9 bases left in between. Germline V lookup: CDR1 MNHEY, CDR2 SVGAGI. The CDR3 loop spans 16 amino acids. CDR3 in DNA: TGTGCCAGCAGTTACTCGAAAGGAGGCTCCTACAATGAGCAGTTCTTC. Translating it yields CASSYSKGGSYNEQFF.

The chain combines TRBV21-1 with TRBJ2-2; TRBD2, the table's D call, lacks a check against the DNA. TRBV21-1 is marked as a pseudogene. There are 18 residues in the CDR3. The CDR3 DNA is TGTGCCAGCAGCTCCAGCCTGGGGCGGGAGTGTCACGCCGGGGAGCTGTTTTTT. It translates to CASSSSLGRECHAGELFF.

The chain has TRBV5-4 and TRBJ2-1, with TRBD2 matching 12 bases. Germline CDR1 SGHNT, CDR2 YYREEE (reference sequence). Losses at the gene ends were 4 bases for V and 3 bases for J; bases not matched to a gene: 2. The CDR3 loop spans 15 amino acids. This chain's CDR3 is CASSRTSGVYNEQFF. The CDR3 DNA follows: TGTGCCAGCAGCCGGACTAGCGGGGTCTACAATGAGCAGTTCTTC.

The DNA of the CDR3 is TGTGCCAGCAGCCATACAGGGTCAAGAGAAAAACTGTTTTTT. It specifies CASSHTGSREKLFF. V is TRBV3-1 (or the pseudogene TRBV3-2) and J is TRBJ1-4; TRBD1 might be the D (6 bases). Trimming took 3 bases from V and 8 from J, leaving 13 bases between them. From germline, CDR1 is LGHDT and CDR2 YNNKEL (reference sequence). The CDR3 is made up of 14 amino acids.

This chain joins TRBV30 and TRBJ1-1, with D unresolved. Trimming took off 0 bases at V and 7 bases at J, with 6 bases between the two ends. The CDR3 sequence is 11 residues long. In germline, CDR1 is GTSNPN, CDR2 SVGIG (reference sequence). CDR3 bases: TGTGCCTGGAGTGTAGCGGATGAAGCTTTCTTT. Protein sequence: CAWSVADEAFF.

The rearrangement joins TRBV7-2 to TRBJ2-1; tentatively, D is TRBD2 (6 bases). V shed 1 base and J shed 7 bases, with 17 bases lying between them. This CDR3 is built from 16 residues. Germline-derived CDR1 and CDR2 are SGHTA and FQGNSA. The CDR3 coding sequence is TGTGCCAGCAGCTTAGTAGCGGCCCCCCCACGAAATGAGCAGTTCTTC. As protein: CASSLVAAPPRNEQFF.

The chain uses TRBV29-1 and TRBJ2-1; D ambiguous. The CDR3 is 14 residues long. Looked up from germline, CDR1 is SQVTM and CDR2 is ANQGSEA. V was pared by 4 bases and J by 0 bases, with 10 bases between. CDR3 in DNA: TGCAGCGTTGTGATTGCAGTCTCCTACAATGAGCAGTTCTTC. Its protein is CSVVIAVSYNEQFF.

The rearrangement uses TRBV29-1 and TRBJ1-2; 9 positions match TRBD1. CDR1 SQVTM and CDR2 ANQGSEA come from the germline V gene. J was trimmed by 4 bases and V by 1 base; bases with no gene match: 7. The CDR3 runs 15 residues. CDR3 region: CSVEVPGQGPYGYTF. The CDR3 DNA sequence: TGCAGCGTTGAAGTTCCGGGACAGGGTCCCTATGGCTACACCTTC.

The chain employs TRBV6-5 and TRBJ2-1; TRBD1 matches 10 bases. V shed 7 bases and J 6 bases; nucleotides not matched to a gene: 3. There are 13 residues in the CDR3. Per germline, CDR1 MNHEY and CDR2 SVGAGI. The CDR3 coding sequence is TGTGCCAGCACGACAGGGGGCCTCAATGAGCAGTTCTTC. It specifies CASTTGGLNEQFF.

The V and J genes are TRBV18 and TRBJ1-3; D gene unclear. The CDR3 runs 13 residues. V gave up 3 bases and J gave up 5 bases, with 8 bases separating them. Germline V CDR1 and CDR2: KGHSH, LQKENI. The DNA of the CDR3 is TGTGCCAGCTCACCGGCACCTCGAAACACCATATATTTT. Residues: CASSPAPRNTIYF.

The chain employs TRBV27 and TRBJ1-6; D is ambiguous. In germline, CDR1 is MNHEY, CDR2 SMNVEV (reference sequence). Trimming cost V 3 bases and J 7 bases, with 7 bases left between them. The CDR3 contains 13 residues. CDR3 residues: CASSLRENSPLHF. In DNA form, the CDR3 reads TGTGCCAGCAGTTTGAGAGAAAATTCACCCCTCCACTTT.

This rearrangement joins TRBV5-1 to TRBJ2-5, with TRBD2 matching over 11 bases. The germline CDR1 and CDR2 sequences are SGHRS and YFSETQ. This CDR3 comprises 19 residues. Trimming cost V 6 bases and J 1 base; bases outside gene matches: 17. The CDR3 DNA follows: TGCGCCAGCATCCTGGAGGGGGCTAGCGGGGGGACTGCCCAAGAGACCCAGTACTTC. Translating gives CASILEGASGGTAQETQYF.

As to this clone: This CDR3 is also generated by other DNA sequences in the sample. V usage is TRBV7-9 and J usage is TRBJ2-1; TRBD1 matches at 9 bases. Per the germline V gene, CDR1 is SEHNR and CDR2 is FQNEAQ (reference sequence). After removal of 5 bases from V and 4 bases from J, the junction contained 6 bases not matched to a gene. The CDR3 totals 15 residues. The CDR3 nucleotides are TGTGCCAGCAGCCCCGGACAGGGGTCGTACAATGAGCAGTTCTTC. Translation: CASSPGQGSYNEQFF.

The chain couples TRBV11-2 to TRBJ1-1, with D perhaps TRBD1 (6 bases). V lost 3 bases and J lost 1, with 9 bases in between. CDR1 and CDR2 from the germline V gene are SGHAT and FQNNGV. The CDR3 runs 14 residues. CDR3 in amino acids: CASSFRGGNTEAFF. CDR3 bases: TGTGCCAGCAGCTTTAGGGGGGGGAACACTGAAGCTTTCTTT.

This clone came up a few times. The V call is TRBV18, the J call TRBJ2-7; 9 bases map to TRBD1. CDR1 and CDR2 (germline): KGHSH, LQKENI. The CDR3 consists of 15 residues. Trimming cost V 5 bases and J 1 base; bases outside gene matches: 6. The CDR3 region has the DNA TGTGCCAGCTCAAAAGGACAGGGGCCTTCCTACGAGCAGTACTTC. This encodes CASSKGQGPSYEQYF. Together with reference TRBV18 and TRBJ2-7, the CDR3 gives the full variable domain: NAGVMQNPRHLVRRRGQEARLRCSPMKGHSHVYWYRQLPEEGLKFMVYLQKENIIDESGMPKERFSAEFPKEGPSILRIQQVVRGDSAAYFCASSKGQGPSYEQYFGPGTRLTVT.

The V call is TRBV11-2, the J call TRBJ1-6; 9 positions match TRBD1. The CDR3 totals 16 residues. Germline CDR1 is SGHAT and CDR2 is FQNNGV. J was trimmed by 7 bases and V by 1 base; bases with no gene match: 5. CDR3 loop: CASSLVLGQGNSPLHF. CDR3 DNA: TGTGCCAGCAGCTTAGTACTGGGACAGGGAAATTCACCCCTCCACTTT.